Listed here is a single TCR beta chain. V gave up 0 bases and J gave up 4 bases, with 10 bases separating them. Germline V CDR1 and CDR2: ENHRY, SYGVKD. The CDR3 length is 15 residues. This sample stems from a study of cytomegalovirus exposure and HLA in healthy donors. The study ran its PCR with 60 Vbeta and 13 Jbeta primers. Per the study methods: The count from a later analysis was some 80 million unique TCR beta chains, around 11 million of them shared. Data came from immunoSEQ multiplex PCR; TCRdb stores just in-frame clones and leaves some out. V, J and clone size derive from that table, while D and trimming were established from the DNA sequence. The sample has about 140,000 clones, more than 75% seen once.

Sequenced sample: PBMCs. The gene calls are TRBV10-3 and TRBJ1-3, with D maybe TRBD1 (5 bases). This receptor was identified in a female donor in good health and CMV-seronegative. In DNA form, the CDR3 reads TGTGCCATCAGTGAGTCGAGCAAGGGGGGAAACACCATATATTTT. Its protein product is CAISESSKGGNTIYF.